Detailed here is one T cell receptor (beta chain). Its antigen is undetermined. From the PCR reads, TCRdb called clonotypes with MiXCR, one entry per CDR3 protein. This sample yields 400,000 to 600,000 distinct CDR3 sequences, of which roughly 23% are seen a single time; approximately 0.8% belongs to the top ten. Naive CD8 libraries came from roughly 20,000 to 1,000,000 sorted cells with 10%, 30% or 50% RNA. This specimen belongs to a study of molecular identifiers for immune sequencing clone quantification. Study summary: Replicate RNA from about 19,000 or 110,000 naive CD8 T cells formed five aliquots; four were sequenced.

General study results and limits: Identical TCR molecules that share a barcode could lead to an underestimation of highly expanded clone sizes.

The J segment lost 0 bases and the V segment lost 7 bases, leaving 13 bases of the junction unmatched. CDR1 and CDR2 (germline): SGDLS, YYNGEE. CDR3 length: 17 residues. The rearrangement joins TRBV9 to TRBJ2-3; 8 bases line up with TRBD1. Specimen: naive CD8+ T cells from blood, with Jurkat cell RNA spiked in. The subset: FACS-sorted CD8+CD4-CCR7+CD45RA+ naive T cells. The sequence derives from a human donor in good health. Some libraries in this study had Jurkat cell RNA spiked in. Here the CDR3 DNA reads TGTGCCAGCGGCTTACGGACAGGGAGCGATAGCACAGATACGCAGTATTTT. Encoded protein: CASGLRTGSDSTDTQYF.